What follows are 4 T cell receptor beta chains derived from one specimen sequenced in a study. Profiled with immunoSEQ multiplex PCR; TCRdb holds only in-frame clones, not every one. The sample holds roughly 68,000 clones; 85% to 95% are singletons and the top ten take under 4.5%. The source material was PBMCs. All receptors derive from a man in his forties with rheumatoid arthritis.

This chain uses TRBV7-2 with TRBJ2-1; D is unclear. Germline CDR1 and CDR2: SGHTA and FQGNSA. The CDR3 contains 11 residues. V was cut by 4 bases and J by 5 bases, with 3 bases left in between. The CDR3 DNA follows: TGTGCCAGCAGCTCTAACAATGAGCAGTTCTTC. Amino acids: CASSSNNEQFF.

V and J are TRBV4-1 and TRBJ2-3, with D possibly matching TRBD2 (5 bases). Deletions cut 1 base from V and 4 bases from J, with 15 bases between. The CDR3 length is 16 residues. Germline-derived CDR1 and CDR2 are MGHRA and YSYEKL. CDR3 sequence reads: CASSQVRGAMSDTQYF. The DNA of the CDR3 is TGCGCCAGCAGCCAAGTTCGGGGTGCGATGTCAGATACGCAGTATTTT.

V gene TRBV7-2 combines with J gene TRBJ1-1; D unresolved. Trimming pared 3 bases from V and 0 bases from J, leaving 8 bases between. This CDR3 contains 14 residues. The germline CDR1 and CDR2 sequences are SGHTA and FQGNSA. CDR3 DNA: TGTGCCAGCAGCTTTACAGCATTGAACACTGAAGCTTTCTTT. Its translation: CASSFTALNTEAFF.

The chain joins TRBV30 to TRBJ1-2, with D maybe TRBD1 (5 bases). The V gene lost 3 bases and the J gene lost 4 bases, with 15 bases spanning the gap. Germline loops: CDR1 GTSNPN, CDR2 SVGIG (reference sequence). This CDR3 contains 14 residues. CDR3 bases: TGTGCCTGGAGCCCCGGGGACCGCTTCTATGGCTACACCTTC. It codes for CAWSPGDRFYGYTF.